This T cell receptor beta chain emerged from a study of T cells in Graves' hyperthyroidism and ophthalmopathy. This clonotype was seen more than once but under ten times. Diagnoses were established using clinical symptoms, serum thyroxine and TRAb, thyroid ultrasound and orbital computed tomography. Template material for amplifying TCR beta CDR3 regions consisted of RNA transcripts. First-round RT-PCR targeting the TCR CDR3 was performed with the HTBI primer set. TCRdb called the multiplex PCR reads again in MiXCR, with one record for every CDR3 protein. The sample has about 380,000 distinct CDR3 sequences, about 18% seen once; the top ten hold about 38%. This CDR3 spans 14 amino acids. With 7 bases clipped from V and 3 bases from J, the junction kept 5 bases outside the gene matches.

This receptor was obtained from a man younger than 35 with Graves' ophthalmopathy. Sequencing used blood. The chain combines TRBV12-3 or TRBV12-4 with TRBJ2-2, with 7 bases aligning to TRBD1. The CDR3 protein is CASTPDRDTGELFF. The CDR3 DNA follows: TGTGCCAGCACTCCTGACAGGGACACCGGGGAGCTGTTTTTT.